This T cell receptor (beta chain) is from a study of cytomegalovirus exposure and HLA in healthy donors. About the research overall: In a previous analysis, about 100 million unique TCR beta sequences were found from 150 million to 200 million T cells.

This PCR relied on a set of 60 Vbeta primers and 13 Jbeta primers. Method: immunoSEQ multiplex PCR; TCRdb's copy keeps in-frame clones and lacks some. Of more than 70,000 clones listed, around three quarters are singletons. V shed 5 bases, J shed 4 bases, and the junction held 7 bases outside the gene matches. The CDR3 runs to 15 residues. Germline lookup yields CDR1 SGHAT and CDR2 FQDESV (reference sequence). The specimen was PBMCs. J is TRBJ2-5 and V is TRBV11-1, with 10 bases matching TRBD1. This receptor was taken from a young man in good health and CMV-seropositive. CDR3 sequence reads: CASSTGQGIAETQYF. CDR3 in DNA: TGTGCCAGCAGCACGGGACAGGGGATAGCAGAGACCCAGTACTTC.